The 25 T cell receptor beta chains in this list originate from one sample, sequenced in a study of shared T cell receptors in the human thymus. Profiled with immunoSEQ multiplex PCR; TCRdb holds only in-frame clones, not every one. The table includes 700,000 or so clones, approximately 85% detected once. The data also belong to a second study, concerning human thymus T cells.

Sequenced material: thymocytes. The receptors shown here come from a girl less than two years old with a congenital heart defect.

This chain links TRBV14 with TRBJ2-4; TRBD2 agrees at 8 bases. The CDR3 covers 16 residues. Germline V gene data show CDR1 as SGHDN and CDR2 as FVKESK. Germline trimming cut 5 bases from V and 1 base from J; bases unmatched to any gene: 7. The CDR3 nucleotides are TGTGCCAGCAGCTTAGGACTAGCAGATGCCAAAAACATTCAGTACTTC. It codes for CASSLGLADAKNIQYF. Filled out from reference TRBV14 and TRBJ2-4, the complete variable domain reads EAGVTQFPSHSVIEKGQTVTLRCDPISGHDNLYWYRRVMGKEIKFLLHFVKESKQDESGMPNNRFLAERTGGTYSTLKVQPAELEDSGVYFCASSLGLADAKNIQYFGAGTRLSVL.

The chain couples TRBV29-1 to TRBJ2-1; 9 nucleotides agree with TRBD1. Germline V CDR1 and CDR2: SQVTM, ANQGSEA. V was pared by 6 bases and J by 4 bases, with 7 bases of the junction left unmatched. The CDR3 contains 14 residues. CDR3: CSVADRGYYNEQFF. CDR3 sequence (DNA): TGCAGCGTGGCGGACAGGGGCTATTACAATGAGCAGTTCTTC.

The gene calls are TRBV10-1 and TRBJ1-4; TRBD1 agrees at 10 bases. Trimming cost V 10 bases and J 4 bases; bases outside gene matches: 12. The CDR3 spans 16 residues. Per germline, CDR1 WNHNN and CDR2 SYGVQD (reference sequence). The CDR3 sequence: CATGGDRGDDNEKLFF. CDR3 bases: TGCGCCACCGGAGGGGACAGGGGAGACGATAATGAAAAACTGTTTTTT.

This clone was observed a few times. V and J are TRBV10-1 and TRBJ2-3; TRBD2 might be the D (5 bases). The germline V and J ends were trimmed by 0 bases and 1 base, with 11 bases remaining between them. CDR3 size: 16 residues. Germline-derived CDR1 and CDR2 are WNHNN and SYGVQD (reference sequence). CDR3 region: CASSESEGFCTDTQYF. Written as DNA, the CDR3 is TGCGCCAGCAGTGAGTCAGAGGGATTTTGCACAGATACGCAGTATTTT.

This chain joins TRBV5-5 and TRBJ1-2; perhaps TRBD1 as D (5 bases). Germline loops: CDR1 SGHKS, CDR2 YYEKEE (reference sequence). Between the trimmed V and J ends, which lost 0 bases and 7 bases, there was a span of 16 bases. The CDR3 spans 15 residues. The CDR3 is CASSLGAGPRGGYTF. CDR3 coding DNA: TGTGCCAGCAGCTTGGGGGCGGGGCCTCGCGGTGGCTACACCTTC.

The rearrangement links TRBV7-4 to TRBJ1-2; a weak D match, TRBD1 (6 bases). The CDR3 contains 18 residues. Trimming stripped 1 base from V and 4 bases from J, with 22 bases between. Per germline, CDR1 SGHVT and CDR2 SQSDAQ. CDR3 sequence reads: CASSLDRPTGQESYGYTF. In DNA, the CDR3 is TGTGCCAGCAGCTTAGATCGGCCTACAGGGCAAGAGAGCTATGGCTACACCTTC.

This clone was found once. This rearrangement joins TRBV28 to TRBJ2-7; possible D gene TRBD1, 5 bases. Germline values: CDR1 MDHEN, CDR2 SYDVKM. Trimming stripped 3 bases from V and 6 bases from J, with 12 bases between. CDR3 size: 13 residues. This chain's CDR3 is CASSFIRGCEQYF. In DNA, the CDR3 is TGTGCCAGCAGTTTTATAAGGGGATGCGAGCAGTACTTC.

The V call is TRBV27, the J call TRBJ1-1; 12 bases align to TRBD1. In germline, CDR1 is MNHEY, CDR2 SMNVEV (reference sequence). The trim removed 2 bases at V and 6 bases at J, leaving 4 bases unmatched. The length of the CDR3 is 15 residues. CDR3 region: CASSLRDRGQAEAFF. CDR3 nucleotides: TGTGCCAGCAGTTTACGGGACAGGGGGCAGGCTGAAGCTTTCTTT.

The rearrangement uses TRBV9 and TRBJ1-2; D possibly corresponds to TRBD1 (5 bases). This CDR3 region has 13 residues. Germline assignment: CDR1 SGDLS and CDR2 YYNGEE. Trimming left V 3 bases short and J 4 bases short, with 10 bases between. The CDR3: CASSATDSYGYTF. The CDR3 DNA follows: TGTGCCAGCAGCGCGACAGATTCCTATGGCTACACCTTC. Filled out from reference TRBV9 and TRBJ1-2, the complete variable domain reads DSGVTQTPKHLITATGQRVTLRCSPRSGDLSVYWYQQSLDQGLQFLIQYYNGEERAKGNILERFSAQQFPDLHSELNLSSLELGDSALYFCASSATDSYGYTFGSGTRLTVV.

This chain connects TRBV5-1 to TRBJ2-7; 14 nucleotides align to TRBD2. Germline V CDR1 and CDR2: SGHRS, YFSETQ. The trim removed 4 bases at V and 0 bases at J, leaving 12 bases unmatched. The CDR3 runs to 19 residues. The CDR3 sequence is CASSTRGLAGGLSSYEQYF. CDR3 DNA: TGCGCCAGCAGCACCCGAGGACTAGCGGGGGGCCTAAGCTCCTACGAGCAGTACTTC. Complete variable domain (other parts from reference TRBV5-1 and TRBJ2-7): KAGVTQTPRYLIKTRGQQVTLSCSPISGHRSVSWYQQTPGQGLQFLFEYFSETQRNKGNFPGRFSGRQFSNSRSEMNVSTLELGDSALYLCASSTRGLAGGLSSYEQYFGPGTRLTVT.

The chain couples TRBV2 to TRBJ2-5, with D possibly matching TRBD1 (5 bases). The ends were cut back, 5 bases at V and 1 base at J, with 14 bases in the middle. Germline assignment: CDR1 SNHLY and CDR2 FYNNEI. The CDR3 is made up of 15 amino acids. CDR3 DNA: TGTGCCAGCAGTCCACTTACAGGAATCCAAGAGACCCAGTACTTC. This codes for CASSPLTGIQETQYF. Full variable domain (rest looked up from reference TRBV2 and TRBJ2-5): EPEVTQTPSHQVTQMGQEVILRCVPISNHLYFYWYRQILGQKVEFLVSFYNNEISEKSEIFDDQFSVERPDGSNFTLKIRSTKLEDSAMYFCASSPLTGIQETQYFGPGTRLLVL.

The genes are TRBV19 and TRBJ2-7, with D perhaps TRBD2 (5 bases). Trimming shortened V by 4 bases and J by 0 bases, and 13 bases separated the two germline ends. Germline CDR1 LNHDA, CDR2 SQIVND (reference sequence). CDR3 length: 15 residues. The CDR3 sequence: CASSRVLVPSYEQYF. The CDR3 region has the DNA TGTGCCAGTAGTAGAGTACTAGTACCCTCCTACGAGCAGTACTTC.

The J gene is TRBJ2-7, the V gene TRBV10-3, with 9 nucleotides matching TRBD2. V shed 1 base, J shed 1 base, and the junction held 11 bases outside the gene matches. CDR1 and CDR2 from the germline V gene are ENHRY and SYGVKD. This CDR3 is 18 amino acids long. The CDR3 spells CAISEWVGGGVPSYEQYF. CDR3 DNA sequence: TGTGCCATCAGTGAGTGGGTAGGCGGGGGGGTACCTTCCTACGAGCAGTACTTC.

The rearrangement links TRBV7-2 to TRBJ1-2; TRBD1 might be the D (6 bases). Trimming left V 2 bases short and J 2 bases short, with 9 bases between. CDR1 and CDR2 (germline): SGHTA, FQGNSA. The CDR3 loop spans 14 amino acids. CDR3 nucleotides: TGTGCCAGCAGCTTAACAGGGAAAAACTATGGCTACACCTTC. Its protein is CASSLTGKNYGYTF.

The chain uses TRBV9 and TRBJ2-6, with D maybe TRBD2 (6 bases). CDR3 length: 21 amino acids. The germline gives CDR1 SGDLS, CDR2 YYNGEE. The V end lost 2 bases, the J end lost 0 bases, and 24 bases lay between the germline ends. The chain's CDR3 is CASSVGYFSGKFNSGANVLTF. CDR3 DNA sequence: TGTGCCAGCAGCGTGGGATACTTTAGCGGAAAATTCAACTCTGGGGCCAACGTCCTGACTTTC.

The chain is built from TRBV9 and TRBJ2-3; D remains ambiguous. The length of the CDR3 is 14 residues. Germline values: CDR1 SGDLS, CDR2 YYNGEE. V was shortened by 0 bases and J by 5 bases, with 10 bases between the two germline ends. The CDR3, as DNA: TGTGCCAGCAGCGTAGGTACAGACGGAGATACGCAGTATTTT. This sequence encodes CASSVGTDGDTQYF.

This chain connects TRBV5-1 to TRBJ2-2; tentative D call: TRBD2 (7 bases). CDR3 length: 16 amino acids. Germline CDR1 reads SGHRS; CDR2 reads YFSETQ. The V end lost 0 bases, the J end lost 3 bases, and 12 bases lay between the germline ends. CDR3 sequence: CASSLAEGGDTGELFF. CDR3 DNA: TGCGCCAGCAGCTTGGCCGAGGGGGGGGACACCGGGGAGCTGTTTTTT.

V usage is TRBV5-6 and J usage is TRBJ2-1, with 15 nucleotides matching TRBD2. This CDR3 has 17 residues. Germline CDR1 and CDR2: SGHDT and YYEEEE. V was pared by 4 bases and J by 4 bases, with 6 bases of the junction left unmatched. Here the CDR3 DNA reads TGTGCCAGCAGCCTGGGACTAGCGGGGGGCCGATACAATGAGCAGTTCTTC. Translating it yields CASSLGLAGGRYNEQFF.

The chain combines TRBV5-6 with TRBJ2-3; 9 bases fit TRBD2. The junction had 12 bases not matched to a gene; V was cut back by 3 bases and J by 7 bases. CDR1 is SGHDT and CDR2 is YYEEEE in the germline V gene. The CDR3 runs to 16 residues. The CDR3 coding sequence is TGTGCCAGCAGCTCCGGGGGCGGGGGGGCCAGGTATACGCAGTATTTT. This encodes CASSSGGGGARYTQYF. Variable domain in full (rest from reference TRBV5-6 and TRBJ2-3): DAGVTQSPTHLIKTRGQQVTLRCSPKSGHDTVSWYQQALGQGPQFIFQYYEEEERQRGNFPDRFSGHQFPNYSSELNVNALLLGDSALYLCASSSGGGGARYTQYFGPGTRLTVL.

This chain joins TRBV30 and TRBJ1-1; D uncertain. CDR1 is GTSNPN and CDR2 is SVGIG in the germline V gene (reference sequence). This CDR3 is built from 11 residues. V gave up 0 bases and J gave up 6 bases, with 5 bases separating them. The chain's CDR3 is CAWSVHPEAFF. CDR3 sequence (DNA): TGTGCCTGGAGTGTACATCCTGAAGCTTTCTTT.

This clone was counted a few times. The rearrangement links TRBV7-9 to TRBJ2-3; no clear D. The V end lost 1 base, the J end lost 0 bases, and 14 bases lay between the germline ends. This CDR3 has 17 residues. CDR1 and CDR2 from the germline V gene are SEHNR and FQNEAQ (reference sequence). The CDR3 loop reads CASSLEVGLSSTDTQYF. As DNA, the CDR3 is TGTGCCAGCAGCTTAGAGGTTGGGCTCTCTAGCACAGATACGCAGTATTTT.

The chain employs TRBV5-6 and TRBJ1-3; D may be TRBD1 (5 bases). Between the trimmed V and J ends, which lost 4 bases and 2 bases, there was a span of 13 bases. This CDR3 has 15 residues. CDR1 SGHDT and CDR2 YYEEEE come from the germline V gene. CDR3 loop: CASSGTTEAGNTIYF. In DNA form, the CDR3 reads TGTGCCAGCAGCGGAACGACAGAGGCTGGAAACACCATATATTTT. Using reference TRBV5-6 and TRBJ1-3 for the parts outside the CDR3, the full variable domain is DAGVTQSPTHLIKTRGQQVTLRCSPKSGHDTVSWYQQALGQGPQFIFQYYEEEERQRGNFPDRFSGHQFPNYSSELNVNALLLGDSALYLCASSGTTEAGNTIYFGEGSWLTVV.

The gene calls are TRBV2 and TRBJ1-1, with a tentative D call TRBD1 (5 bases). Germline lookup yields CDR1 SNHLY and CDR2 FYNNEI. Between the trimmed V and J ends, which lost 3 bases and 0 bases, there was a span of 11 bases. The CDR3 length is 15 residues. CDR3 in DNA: TGTGCCAGCAGTGATAACAGGCGAATGAACACTGAAGCTTTCTTT. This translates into CASSDNRRMNTEAFF.

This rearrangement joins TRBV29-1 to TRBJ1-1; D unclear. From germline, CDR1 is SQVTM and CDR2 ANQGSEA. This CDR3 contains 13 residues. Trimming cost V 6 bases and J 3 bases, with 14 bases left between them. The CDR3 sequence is CSVSRSGHTEAFF. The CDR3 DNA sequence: TGCAGCGTCTCCAGATCTGGTCACACTGAAGCTTTCTTT.

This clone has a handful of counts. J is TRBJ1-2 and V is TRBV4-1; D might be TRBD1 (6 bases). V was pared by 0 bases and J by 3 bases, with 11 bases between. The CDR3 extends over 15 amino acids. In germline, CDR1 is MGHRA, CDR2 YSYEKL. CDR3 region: CASSQEQGRHYGYTF. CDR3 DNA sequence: TGCGCCAGCAGCCAAGAACAGGGACGACACTATGGCTACACCTTC.